One and the same sample provided the 3 T cell receptor beta chains below, sequenced in a study of molecular identifiers for immune sequencing clone quantification. TCRdb reanalysed the PCR reads using MiXCR and keeps one entry per CDR3 protein. The sample lists about 510,000 distinct CDR3 sequences; around 23% were seen once. Sequencing was carried out using naive CD8+ T cells from blood, with Jurkat cell RNA spiked in. Noted subset: FACS-sorted CD8+CD4-CCR7+CD45RA+ naive T cells. These receptors originate from a human donor in good health. Some libraries in this study had Jurkat cell RNA spiked in.

The chain combines TRBV30 with TRBJ2-1; 8 nucleotides align to TRBD1. The CDR3 has 14 amino acids. Losses at the gene ends were 2 bases for V and 8 bases for J; bases not matched to a gene: 8. Germline lookup yields CDR1 GTSNPN and CDR2 SVGIG (reference sequence). The CDR3 loop reads CAWSPRTGFDEQFF. Here the CDR3 DNA reads TGTGCCTGGAGTCCCAGGACAGGGTTCGATGAGCAGTTCTTC.

With regard to this clonotype: A clone one base away is much larger, so this may be a read error. The chain uses TRBV28 and TRBJ1-5; D is perhaps TRBD1 (5 bases). Germline values: CDR1 MDHEN, CDR2 SYDVKM. The CDR3 sequence is 18 residues long. V shed 4 bases and J shed 0 bases, with 19 bases lying between them. This CDR3 reads CASSSRDAFPYSNQPQHF. The DNA for the CDR3 is TGTGCCAGCAGTTCCCGGGACGCTTTCCCTTATAGCAATCAGCCCCAGCATTTT.

The chain carries TRBV6-2 or TRBV6-3 and TRBJ2-2; tentatively, D is TRBD2 (6 bases). The CDR3 extends over 11 amino acids. V lost 7 bases and J lost 7, with 7 bases in between. The germline gives CDR1 MNHEY, CDR2 SVGEGT. The CDR3 sequence: CASTRGGELFF. For the CDR3, the DNA is TGTGCCAGCACGCGGGGCGGGGAGCTGTTTTTT.